The source of this T cell receptor (beta chain) is a study of control samples from healthy donors and cancer patients. Assay: immunoSEQ multiplex PCR; the TCRdb copy retains only in-frame clones and omits some. Seen here are about 230,000 clones, roughly four fifths observed once, and the top ten hold about an eighth. The CDR3 runs to 13 residues. Trimming took off 3 bases at V and 6 bases at J, with 9 bases between the two ends. Germline lookup yields CDR1 LNHDA and CDR2 SQIVND (reference sequence). Sequencing input: PBMCs. The V gene is TRBV19, the J gene TRBJ2-1; no clear D gene. This sequence was found in a woman aged 55-69 years with lung cancer. CDR3 sequence reads: CASSITTLNEQFF. The CDR3 nucleotides read TGTGCCAGTAGTATCACGACGCTCAATGAGCAGTTCTTC.